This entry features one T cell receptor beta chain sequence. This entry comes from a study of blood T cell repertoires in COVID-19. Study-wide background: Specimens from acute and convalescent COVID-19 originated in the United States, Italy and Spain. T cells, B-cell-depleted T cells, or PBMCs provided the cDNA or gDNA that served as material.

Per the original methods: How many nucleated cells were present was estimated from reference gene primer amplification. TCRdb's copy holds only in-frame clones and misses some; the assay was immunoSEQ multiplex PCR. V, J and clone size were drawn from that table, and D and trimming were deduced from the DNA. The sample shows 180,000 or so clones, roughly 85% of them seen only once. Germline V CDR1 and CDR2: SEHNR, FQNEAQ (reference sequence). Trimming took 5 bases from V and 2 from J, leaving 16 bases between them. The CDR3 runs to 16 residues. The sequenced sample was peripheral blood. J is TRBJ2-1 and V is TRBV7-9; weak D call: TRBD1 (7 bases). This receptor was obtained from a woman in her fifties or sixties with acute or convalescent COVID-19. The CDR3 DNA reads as TGTGCCAGCAGCCCCCAGGGGGTAGCGGCCTACAATGAGCAGTTCTTC. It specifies CASSPQGVAAYNEQFF.